The clone carrying this TCR beta chain was picked up many times. Among ophthalmopathy patients, the Clinical Activity Score reached at least 3, the NOSPECS grade reached at least 4, and duration remained under 3 months. Exclusions: uncontrolled infection, other autoimmune disease, pregnancy, lactation. These data are taken from a study of T cells in Graves' hyperthyroidism and ophthalmopathy. RNA transcripts yielded amplified TCR beta CDR3 regions. A set of HTBI primers served as the primers for a first-round RT-PCR of the TCR CDR3. TCRdb fed the multiplex PCR reads into MiXCR, producing one record per CDR3 protein. The sample holds 250,000 or so distinct CDR3 sequences, about 16% seen once. Germline lookup yields CDR1 MNHEY and CDR2 SMNVEV (reference sequence). CDR3 length: 16 amino acids. The ends were cut back, 3 bases at V and 0 bases at J, with 12 bases in the middle.

The specimen sequenced was blood. The rearrangement links TRBV27 to TRBJ2-1; D gene uncertain. The TCR was taken from a woman aged 18-29 years with Graves' ophthalmopathy. The CDR3 sequence is CASSLRAWDSYNEQFF. The CDR3 DNA follows: TGTGCCAGCAGTTTGCGCGCTTGGGACTCCTACAATGAGCAGTTCTTC.